This T cell receptor (beta chain) was retrieved from a study of cytomegalovirus exposure and HLA in healthy donors. Across the study: HLA-typed donors contributed approximately 92 million unique TCRs, which were held in an early data release. Findings and caveats of the study: What a later analysis reportedly showed was that an Asian-associated ancestry cluster had fewer N-insertions than the approximately 700-donor mean. The study listed roughly 160 cytomegalovirus-associated TCR beta chains.

This CDR3 spans 17 amino acids. Trimming stripped 1 base from V and 2 bases from J, with 20 bases between. Germline V gives CDR1 GTSNPN, CDR2 SVGIG (reference sequence). This PCR relied on a set of 60 Vbeta primers and 13 Jbeta primers. Assay: immunoSEQ multiplex PCR; the TCRdb copy retains only in-frame clones and omits some. The data show some 220,000 clones, approximately 90% seen once. A word on this clone: The antigen remains undetermined.

The chain joins TRBV30 to TRBJ1-1; tentatively, D is TRBD1 (6 bases). Input material: PBMCs. This receptor was obtained from a woman aged 18-30 years in good health and CMV-seronegative. The CDR3 DNA is TGTGCCTGGAGTGACTCATGGGGGCGTATGTCTAACACTGAAGCTTTCTTT. It yields the protein CAWSDSWGRMSNTEAFF.